Each of the 5 T cell receptor beta chains below was sequenced from the same sample in a study of shared clonotypes between healthy human individuals. The repertoire was sequenced with immunoSEQ multiplex PCR; TCRdb's copy has only in-frame clones and lacks some. This sample yields around 2.1 million clones, of which 95% are seen a single time; less than 0.15% belongs to the top ten. Material: naive CD4+ T cells sorted from blood. Stated subset: CD45RA+ positively selected. The receptor set was obtained from a man aged 18 to 30 in good health.

The rearrangement links TRBV21-1 to TRBJ1-2. TRBV21-1 is tagged as a pseudogene. The CDR3 loop spans 18 amino acids. As DNA, the CDR3 is TGTGCCAGCAGCAAACGGAATATGTCGATCCCAGTCCGCTATGGCTACACCTTC. It is translated as CASSKRNMSIPVRYGYTF.

The rearrangement uses TRBV5-6 and TRBJ1-1; D possibly corresponds to TRBD1 (5 bases). The germline CDR1 and CDR2 sequences are SGHDT and YYEEEE. The V gene lost 3 bases and the J gene lost 1 base, with 13 bases spanning the gap. The CDR3 consists of 15 residues. The CDR3 here is CASSSPGPKNTEAFF. In DNA form, the CDR3 reads TGTGCCAGCAGCTCACCGGGACCCAAGAACACTGAAGCTTTCTTT.

The table lists this clone with a count of one. Here the CDR3 DNA reads TGTGCCAGTACATCCCTAGGAACGCGCGCCGAGAGCAATCAGCCCCAGCATTTT. It is translated as CASTSLGTRAESNQPQHF. V gene TRBV19 combines with J gene TRBJ1-5; D ambiguous. Looked up from germline, CDR1 is LNHDA and CDR2 is SQIVND (reference sequence). The CDR3 extends over 18 amino acids. The ends were cut back, 7 bases at V and 1 base at J, with 23 bases in the middle.

The chain joins TRBV5-1 to TRBJ2-1; D assignment may be TRBD1 or TRBD2 (7 bases each). The germline gives CDR1 SGHRS, CDR2 YFSETQ. The length of the CDR3 is 14 residues. Trimming stripped 4 bases from V and 8 bases from J, with 16 bases between. The CDR3 bases are TGCGCCAGCAGCCCAGGGGGGGCCTTTGATGAGCAGTTCTTC. Its translation is CASSPGGAFDEQFF.

The V call is TRBV11-2, the J call TRBJ2-7; 8 bases match TRBD2. Looked up from germline, CDR1 is SGHAT and CDR2 is FQNNGV. V lost 1 base and J lost 5; bases outside the gene matches: 16. CDR3 length equals 18 residues. The CDR3 is CASSLGMSGGPNVNEQYF. CDR3 bases: TGTGCCAGCAGCTTAGGGATGAGCGGGGGCCCGAACGTAAACGAGCAGTACTTC.